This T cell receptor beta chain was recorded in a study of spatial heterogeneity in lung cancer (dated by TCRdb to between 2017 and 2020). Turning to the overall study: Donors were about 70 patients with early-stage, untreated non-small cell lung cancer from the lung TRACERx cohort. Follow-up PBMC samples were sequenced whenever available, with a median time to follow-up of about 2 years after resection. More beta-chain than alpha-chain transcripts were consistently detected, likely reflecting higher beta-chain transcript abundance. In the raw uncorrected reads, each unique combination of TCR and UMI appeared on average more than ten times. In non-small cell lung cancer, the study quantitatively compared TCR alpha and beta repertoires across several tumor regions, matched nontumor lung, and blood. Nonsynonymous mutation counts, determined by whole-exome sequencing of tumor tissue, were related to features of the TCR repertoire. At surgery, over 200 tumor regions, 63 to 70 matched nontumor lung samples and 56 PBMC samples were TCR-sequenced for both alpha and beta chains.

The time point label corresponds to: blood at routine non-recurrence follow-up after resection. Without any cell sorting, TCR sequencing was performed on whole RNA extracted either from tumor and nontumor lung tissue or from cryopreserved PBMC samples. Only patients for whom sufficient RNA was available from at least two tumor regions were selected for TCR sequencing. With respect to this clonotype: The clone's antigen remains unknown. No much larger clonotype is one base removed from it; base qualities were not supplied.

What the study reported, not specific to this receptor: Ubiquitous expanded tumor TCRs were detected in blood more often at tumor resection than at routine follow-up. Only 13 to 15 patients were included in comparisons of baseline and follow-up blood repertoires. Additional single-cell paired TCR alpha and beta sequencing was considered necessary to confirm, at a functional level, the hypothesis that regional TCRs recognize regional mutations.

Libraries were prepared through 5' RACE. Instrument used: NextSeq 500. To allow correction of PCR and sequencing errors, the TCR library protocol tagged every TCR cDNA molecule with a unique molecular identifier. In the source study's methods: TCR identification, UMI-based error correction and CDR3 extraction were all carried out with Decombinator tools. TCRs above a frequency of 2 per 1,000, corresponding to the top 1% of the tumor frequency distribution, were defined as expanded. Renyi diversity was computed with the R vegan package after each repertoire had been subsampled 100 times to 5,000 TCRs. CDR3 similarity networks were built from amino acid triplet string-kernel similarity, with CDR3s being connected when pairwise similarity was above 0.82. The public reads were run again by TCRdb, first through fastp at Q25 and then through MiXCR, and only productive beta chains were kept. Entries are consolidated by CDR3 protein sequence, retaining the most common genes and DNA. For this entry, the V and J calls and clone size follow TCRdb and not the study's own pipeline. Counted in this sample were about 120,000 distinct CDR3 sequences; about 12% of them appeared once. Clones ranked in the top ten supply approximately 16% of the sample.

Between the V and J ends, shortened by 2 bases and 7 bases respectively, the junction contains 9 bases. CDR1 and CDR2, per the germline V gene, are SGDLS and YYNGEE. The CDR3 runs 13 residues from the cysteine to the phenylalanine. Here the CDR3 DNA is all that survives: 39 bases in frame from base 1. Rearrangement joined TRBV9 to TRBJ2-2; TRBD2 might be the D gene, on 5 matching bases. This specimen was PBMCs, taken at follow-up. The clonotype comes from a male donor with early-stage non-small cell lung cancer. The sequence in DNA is TGTGCCAGCAGCGTCGACGGACTCGGGGAGCTGTTTTTT. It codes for CASSVDGLGELFF.